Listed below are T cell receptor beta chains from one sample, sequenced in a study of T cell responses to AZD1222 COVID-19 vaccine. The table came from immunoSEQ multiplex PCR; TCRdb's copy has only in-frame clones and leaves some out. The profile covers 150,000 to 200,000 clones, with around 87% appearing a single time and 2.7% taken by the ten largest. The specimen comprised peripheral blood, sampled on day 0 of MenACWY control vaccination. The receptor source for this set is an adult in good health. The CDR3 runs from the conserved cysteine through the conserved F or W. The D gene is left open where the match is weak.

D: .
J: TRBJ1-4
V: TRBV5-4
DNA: TGTGCCAGCAGCGGGGCCCCACAAGCTAATGAAAAACTGTTTTTT
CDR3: CASSGAPQANEKLFF

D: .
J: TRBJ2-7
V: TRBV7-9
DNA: TGTGCCAGCTCGCGGCGGGACGAGCAGTACTTC
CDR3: CASSRRDEQYF

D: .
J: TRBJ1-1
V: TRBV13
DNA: TGTGCCAGCAGCTTAGGGTTGGGAGGGGACGGACAAGCTTTCTTT
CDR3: CASSLGLGGDGQAFF

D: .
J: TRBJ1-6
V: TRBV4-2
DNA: TGTGCCAGCAGCCAAGAGGGAAAGGCTGCGGGTAATTCACCCCTCCACTTT
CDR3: CASSQEGKAAGNSPLHF

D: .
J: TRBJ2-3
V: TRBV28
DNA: TGTGCCAGCAGCGCACCTCCCGGTACGCAGTATTTT
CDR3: CASSAPPGTQYF

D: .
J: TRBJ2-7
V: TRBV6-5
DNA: TGTGCCAGCAGAACAGGGGGGGAATACGAGCAGTACTTC
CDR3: CASRTGGEYEQYF

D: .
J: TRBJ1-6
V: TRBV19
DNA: TGTGCCAGTAGGTTCGGCATTGCGGCTAATAATTCACCCCTCCACTTT
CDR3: CASRFGIAANNSPLHF

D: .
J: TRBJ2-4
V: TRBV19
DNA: TGTGCCAGTAGTATAGGACTAGATAAAAACATTCAGTACTTC
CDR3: CASSIGLDKNIQYF

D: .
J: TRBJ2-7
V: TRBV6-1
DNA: TGTGCCAGCAGTGATCGGACCTACTACGAGCAGTACTTC
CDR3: CASSDRTYYEQYF

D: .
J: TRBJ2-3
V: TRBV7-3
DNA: TGTGCCAGCAGCCAATCTGTACGGGGGGCGCGCGGCACAGATACGCAGTATTTT
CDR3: CASSQSVRGARGTDTQYF

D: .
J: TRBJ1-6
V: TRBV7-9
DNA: TGTGCCACCCAGGGGTATAATTCACCCCTCCACTTT
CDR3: CATQGYNSPLHF

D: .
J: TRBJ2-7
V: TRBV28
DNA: TGTGCCAGCAGCCCGGACAGCTCCTACGAGCAGTACTTC
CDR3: CASSPDSSYEQYF

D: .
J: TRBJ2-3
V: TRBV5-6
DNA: TGTGCCAGCAGCGCCTGGGGGCTCGCTACAGATACGCAGTATTTT
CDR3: CASSAWGLATDTQYF

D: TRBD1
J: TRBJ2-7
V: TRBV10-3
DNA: TGTGCCATCAGCGACAGGGGGTCCCGCGAGCAGTACTTC
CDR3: CAISDRGSREQYF

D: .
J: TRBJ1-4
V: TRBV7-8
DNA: TGTGCCAGCAGCTTAAACGCCGGTAATGAAAAACTGTTTTTT
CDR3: CASSLNAGNEKLFF

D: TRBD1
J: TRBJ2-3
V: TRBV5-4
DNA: TGTGCCAGCAGCAGAGAGCCGGGACAGGGTGGAGATACGCAGTATTTT
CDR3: CASSREPGQGGDTQYF

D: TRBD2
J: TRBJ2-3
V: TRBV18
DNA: TGTGCCAGCTCATCGCTAGCGGGGGTTGGAGATACGCAGTATTTT
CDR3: CASSSLAGVGDTQYF